The 2 T cell receptor beta chains below were found in one sample sequenced in a study of T cell repertoires in cytomegalovirus infection. TCRdb recomputed calls from the reads with MiXCR, one row per CDR3 protein. The table has some 800,000 distinct CDR3 sequences, around 29% seen once; the top ten hold roughly 14%. These receptors lack a known antigen. Source: cultured CD8+ T cells from PBMCs, taken from culture after CMV antigen stimulation. These TCRs come from a human donor in good health (CMV status not recorded). Some clones in this sample may be carry-over from other donors' samples.

The V call is TRBV7-9, the J call TRBJ1-3; weak D call: TRBD1 (5 bases). Trimming removed 4 bases from V and 4 bases from J, with 14 bases in between. The CDR3 has 15 amino acids. Looked up from germline, CDR1 is SEHNR and CDR2 is FQNEAQ (reference sequence). CDR3 bases: TGTGCCAGCAGCTCGACCCCAGGGATCGGAAACACCATATATTTT. Translated: CASSSTPGIGNTIYF.

The chain has TRBV24-1 and TRBJ1-1; the D is unclear. The CDR3 is made up of 12 amino acids. CDR1 is KGHDR, CDR2 SFDVKD, per germline. Trimming shortened V by 8 bases and J by 7 bases, and 13 bases separated the two germline ends. The CDR3 protein is CATTSGQDEAFF. Written as DNA, the CDR3 is TGTGCCACCACAAGTGGGCAAGATGAAGCTTTCTTT.